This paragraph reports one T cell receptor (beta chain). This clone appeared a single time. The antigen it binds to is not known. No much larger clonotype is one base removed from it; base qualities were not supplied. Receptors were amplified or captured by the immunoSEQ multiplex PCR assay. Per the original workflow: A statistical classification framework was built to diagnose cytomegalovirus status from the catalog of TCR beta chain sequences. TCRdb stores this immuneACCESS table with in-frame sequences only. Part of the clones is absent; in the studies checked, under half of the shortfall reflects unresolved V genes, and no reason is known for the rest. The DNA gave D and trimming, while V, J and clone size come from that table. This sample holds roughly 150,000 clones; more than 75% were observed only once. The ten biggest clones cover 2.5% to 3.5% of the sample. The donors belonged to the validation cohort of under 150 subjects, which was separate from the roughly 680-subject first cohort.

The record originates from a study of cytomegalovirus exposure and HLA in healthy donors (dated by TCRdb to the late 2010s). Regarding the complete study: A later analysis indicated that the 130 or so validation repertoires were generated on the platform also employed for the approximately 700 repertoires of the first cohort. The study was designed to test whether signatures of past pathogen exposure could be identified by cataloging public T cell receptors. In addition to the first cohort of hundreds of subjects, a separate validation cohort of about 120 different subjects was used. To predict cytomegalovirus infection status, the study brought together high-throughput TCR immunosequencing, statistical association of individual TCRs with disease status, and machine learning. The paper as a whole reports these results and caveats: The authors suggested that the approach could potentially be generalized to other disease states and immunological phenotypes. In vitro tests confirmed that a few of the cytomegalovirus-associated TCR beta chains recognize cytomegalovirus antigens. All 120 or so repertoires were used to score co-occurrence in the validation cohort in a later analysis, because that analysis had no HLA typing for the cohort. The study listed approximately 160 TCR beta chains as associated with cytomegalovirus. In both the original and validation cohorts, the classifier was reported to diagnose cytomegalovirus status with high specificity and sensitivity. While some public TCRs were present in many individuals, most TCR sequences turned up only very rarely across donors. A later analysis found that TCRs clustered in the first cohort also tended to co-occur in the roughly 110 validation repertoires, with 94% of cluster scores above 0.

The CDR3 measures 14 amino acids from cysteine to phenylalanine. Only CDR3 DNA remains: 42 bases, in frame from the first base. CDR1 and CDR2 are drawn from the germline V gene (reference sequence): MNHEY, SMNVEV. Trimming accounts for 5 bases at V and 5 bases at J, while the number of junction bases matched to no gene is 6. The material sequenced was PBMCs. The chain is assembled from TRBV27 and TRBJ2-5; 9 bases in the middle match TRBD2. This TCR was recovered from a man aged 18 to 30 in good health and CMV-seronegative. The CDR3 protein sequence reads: CASSRWTSVETQYF. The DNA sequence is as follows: TGTGCCAGCAGTCGTTGGACTAGCGTGGAGACCCAGTACTTC.